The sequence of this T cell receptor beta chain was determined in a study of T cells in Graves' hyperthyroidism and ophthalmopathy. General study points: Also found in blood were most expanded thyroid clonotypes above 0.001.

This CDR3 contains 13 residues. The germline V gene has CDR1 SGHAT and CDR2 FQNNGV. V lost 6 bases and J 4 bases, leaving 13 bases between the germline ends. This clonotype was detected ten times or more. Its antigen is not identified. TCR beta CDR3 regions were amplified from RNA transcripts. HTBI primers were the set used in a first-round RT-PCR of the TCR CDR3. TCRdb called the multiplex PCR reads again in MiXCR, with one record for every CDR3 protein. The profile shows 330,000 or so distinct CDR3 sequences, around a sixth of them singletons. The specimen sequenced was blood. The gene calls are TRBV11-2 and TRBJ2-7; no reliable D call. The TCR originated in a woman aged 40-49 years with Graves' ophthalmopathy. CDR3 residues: CASRRPSMYEQYF. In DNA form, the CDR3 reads TGTGCCAGCAGGCGCCCAAGTATGTACGAGCAGTACTTC.